What follows are 3 T cell receptor beta chains derived from one specimen sequenced in a study of glioma-infiltrating T cells after dendritic cell vaccination. The time point: after dendritic cell vaccination, including at tumor progression/relapse. TCRdb's table, derived via immunoSEQ multiplex PCR, lists solely in-frame clones and lacks some. The sample contains tens of thousands of clones, 75% to 90% of which appear only once. The material sequenced was blood, taken after dendritic cell vaccination. These receptor sequences come from a human donor with glioblastoma.

V is TRBV11-2 and J is TRBJ1-1; 8 bases fit TRBD1. Looked up from germline, CDR1 is SGHAT and CDR2 is FQNNGV. Losses at the gene ends were 5 bases for V and 4 bases for J; bases not matched to a gene: 6. The CDR3 totals 14 residues. CDR3 in amino acids: CASSIGQGGTEAFF. CDR3 coding DNA: TGTGCCAGCAGCATTGGACAGGGCGGCACTGAAGCTTTCTTT.

The J gene is TRBJ2-3, the V gene TRBV29-1, with 8 bases matching TRBD2. Germline-derived CDR1 and CDR2 are SQVTM and ANQGSEA. The trim removed 7 bases at V and 1 base at J, leaving 7 bases unmatched. This CDR3 is 14 amino acids long. The CDR3, as DNA: TGCAGCGATCGCCCGGGACTAGGCACAGATACGCAGTATTTT. Translation gives CSDRPGLGTDTQYF.

This chain joins TRBV7-9 and TRBJ2-1; 10 nucleotides match TRBD1. Losses at the gene ends were 7 bases for V and 10 bases for J; bases not matched to a gene: 4. This CDR3 region has 12 residues. Germline values: CDR1 SEHNR, CDR2 FQNEAQ (reference sequence). The CDR3 loop is CASTGTGDEQFF. CDR3 sequence (DNA): TGTGCCAGCACCGGGACAGGGGACGAGCAGTTCTTC.